The 23 T cell receptor beta chains below were found in one sample sequenced in a study of blood T cell repertoires in COVID-19 (dated by TCRdb to 2020 to 2022). Libraries were made using the immunoSEQ multiplex PCR assay. TCRdb re-hosts the immuneACCESS table, in-frame sequences only. Its copies lack some clones; in the studies checked, an unresolved V gene accounts for under half of them, and the cause for the rest is not known. This sample holds about 200,000 clones; over 75% were observed only once. Jointly, the top ten make up 3% to 4% of the sample. What was sequenced was peripheral blood. The receptors shown here come from a man aged 55 to 70 with acute or convalescent COVID-19.

The V call is TRBV19, the J call TRBJ1-4; D might be TRBD1 (5 bases). Deletions cut 10 bases from V and 8 bases from J, with 17 bases between. The CDR3 covers 13 residues. Germline CDR1 LNHDA, CDR2 SQIVND (reference sequence). CDR3 region: CATRTPKGEKLFF. DNA for the CDR3: TGTGCCACCCGGACCCCGAAGGGGGAAAAACTGTTTTTT.

This clone was picked up one time. The chain joins TRBV5-5 to TRBJ2-1, with 9 bases that match TRBD2. The CDR3 has 16 amino acids. In germline, CDR1 is SGHKS, CDR2 YYEKEE (reference sequence). V gave up 4 bases and J gave up 0 bases; unmatched junction bases: 5. The CDR3 here is CASSQTSGSSYNEQFF. The CDR3 DNA is TGTGCCAGCAGCCAGACTAGCGGAAGCTCCTACAATGAGCAGTTCTTC.

This clone was picked up one time. The rearrangement links TRBV27 to TRBJ2-5, with 10 bases that match TRBD2. Germline V lookup: CDR1 MNHEY, CDR2 SMNVEV (reference sequence). The CDR3 is 16 residues long. J lost 4 bases, V lost 0 bases, and 5 bases had no gene match. CDR3 nucleotides: TGTGCCAGCAGTTTATCCCCTAGCGGGAGTCGAGAGACCCAGTACTTC. Protein product: CASSLSPSGSRETQYF.

V is TRBV14 and J is TRBJ2-1; the match to TRBD2 covers 11 bases. CDR1 is SGHDN, CDR2 FVKESK, per germline. The CDR3 length is 15 residues. The trim removed 2 bases at V and 10 bases at J, leaving 7 bases unmatched. As DNA, the CDR3 is TGTGCCAGCAGCCAAATCCTAGCGGGAGGTGAGGAGCAGTTCTTC. Translation gives CASSQILAGGEEQFF.

The V gene is TRBV6-5, the J gene TRBJ2-1; a possible D gene is TRBD2 (5 bases). Germline V CDR1 and CDR2: MNHEY, SVGAGI. Trimming shortened V by 6 bases and J by 3 bases, and 15 bases separated the two germline ends. The CDR3 totals 15 residues. The CDR3 DNA sequence: TGTGCCAGCAGAGCCAGCGGATCCTACTACAATGAGCAGTTCTTC. This codes for CASRASGSYYNEQFF.

The chain joins TRBV6-5 to TRBJ2-3; 7 nucleotides align to TRBD2. Per the germline V gene, CDR1 is MNHEY and CDR2 is SVGAGI. J was trimmed by 4 bases and V by 5 bases; bases with no gene match: 9. This CDR3 spans 15 amino acids. The CDR3 DNA sequence: TGTGCCAGCAGTCCCTCAGGACTAGTTTCAGATACGCAGTATTTT. This codes for CASSPSGLVSDTQYF.

The chain carries TRBV19 and TRBJ1-5, with D possibly TRBD1 on 5 matching bases. Trimming took 9 bases from V and 0 from J, leaving 27 bases between them. Germline V gene sequence: CDR1 LNHDA, CDR2 SQIVND (reference sequence). This CDR3 has 19 amino acids. CDR3 sequence (DNA): TGTGCCAGCCTTGAACCATCCCAGGGCAACCTCTATAGCAATCAGCCCCAGCATTTT. Amino acid sequence: CASLEPSQGNLYSNQPQHF. The full variable domain, rest sourced from reference TRBV19 and TRBJ1-5, is DGGITQSPKYLFRKEGQNVTLSCEQNLNHDAMYWYRQDPGQGLRLIYYSQIVNDFQKGDIAEGYSVSREKKESFPLTVTSAQKNPTAFYLCASLEPSQGNLYSNQPQHFGDGTRLSIL.

The chain uses TRBV7-9 and TRBJ1-4, with D possibly TRBD1 on 5 matching bases. Germline V CDR1 and CDR2: SEHNR, FQNEAQ (reference sequence). The CDR3 consists of 14 residues. Trimming took 2 bases from V and 4 from J, leaving 8 bases between them. The CDR3 region is CASSLFGGNEKLFF. The CDR3 DNA is TGTGCCAGCAGCTTATTCGGGGGTAATGAAAAACTGTTTTTT.

This clone was seen a single time. This sample includes further DNA sequences coding for the same CDR3. The chain links TRBV5-1 to TRBJ2-7; TRBD1 aligns across 7 bases. The germline V gene has CDR1 SGHRS and CDR2 YFSETQ. The V and J ends lost 1 base and 1 base, in that order; junction bases with no gene match: 2. This CDR3 has 14 residues. This CDR3 is CASSLLTGSYEQYF. The CDR3 DNA is TGCGCCAGCAGCTTGTTGACAGGGTCCTACGAGCAGTACTTC.

The gene calls are TRBV27 and TRBJ2-7; perhaps TRBD2 as D (5 bases). CDR3 length equals 15 residues. Germline-derived CDR1 and CDR2 are MNHEY and SMNVEV (reference sequence). Trimming stripped 6 bases from V and 4 bases from J, with 19 bases between. CDR3 bases: TGTGCCAGCAGATATCAAGCGGCCAGGCCGTACGAGCAGTACTTC. Translated, it gives CASRYQAARPYEQYF.

The chain uses TRBV18 and TRBJ2-7; weak D call: TRBD1 (6 bases). The CDR3 length is 14 residues. V lost 2 bases, J lost 2 bases, and 10 bases lay in between. Per germline, CDR1 KGHSH and CDR2 LQKENI. The CDR3 loop is CASSPGGRPYEQYF. CDR3 in DNA: TGTGCCAGCTCACCAGGGGGCCGACCCTACGAGCAGTACTTC.

The J gene is TRBJ2-7, the V gene TRBV28, with TRBD1 matching 9 bases. V shed 6 bases and J 3 bases; nucleotides not matched to a gene: 9. Germline lookup yields CDR1 MDHEN and CDR2 SYDVKM. The CDR3 sequence is 15 residues long. The CDR3 here is CASSTPGQGNYEQYF. The CDR3 DNA reads as TGTGCCAGCAGCACCCCCGGACAGGGGAACTACGAGCAGTACTTC.

The chain is built from TRBV19 and TRBJ1-1, with TRBD1 matching over 7 bases. Germline CDR1 is LNHDA and CDR2 is SQIVND (reference sequence). The junction had 5 bases not matched to a gene; V was cut back by 7 bases and J by 0 bases. The CDR3 is made up of 14 amino acids. The DNA for the CDR3 is TGTGCCAGTACTCCGACAGGGATGAACACTGAAGCTTTCTTT. This translates into CASTPTGMNTEAFF.

The genes are TRBV27 and TRBJ1-1; D remains unclear. The CDR3 spans 15 residues. The germline gives CDR1 MNHEY, CDR2 SMNVEV (reference sequence). The V gene lost 3 bases and the J gene lost 3 bases, with 14 bases spanning the gap. CDR3 loop: CASSFDGTAYTEAFF. The CDR3 nucleotides are TGTGCCAGCAGTTTTGACGGAACAGCCTACACTGAAGCTTTCTTT.

The rearrangement uses TRBV27 and TRBJ1-1, with D unresolved. The CDR3 loop spans 15 amino acids. CDR1 is MNHEY, CDR2 SMNVEV, per germline (reference sequence). The V end was cut by 3 bases, the J end by 1 base, with 12 bases between. CDR3 in DNA: TGTGCCAGCAGTTTTAGTTATTCCGCGAACACTGAAGCTTTCTTT. It translates to CASSFSYSANTEAFF.

V gene TRBV27 combines with J gene TRBJ1-1; the D is unclear. V lost 9 bases and J 1 base, leaving 15 bases between the germline ends. CDR3 length: 14 residues. CDR1 and CDR2 from the germline V gene are MNHEY and SMNVEV (reference sequence). In DNA form, the CDR3 reads TGTGCCAGTAGTCGAGATCTCGGGAACACTGAAGCTTTCTTT. It translates to CASSRDLGNTEAFF.

The chain links TRBV24-1 to TRBJ2-1, with 8 bases that match TRBD2. The CDR3 is made up of 13 amino acids. CDR1 and CDR2 from the germline V gene are KGHDR and SFDVKD. V shed 10 bases, J shed 10 bases, and the junction held 11 bases outside the gene matches. CDR3 nucleotide sequence: TGTGCCACACGTCCCGGGGCTAGCGGGGAGCAGTTCTTC. Its protein product is CATRPGASGEQFF.

The V and J genes are TRBV14 and TRBJ2-5; D is ambiguous. Trimming shortened V by 0 bases and J by 8 bases, and 4 bases separated the two germline ends. CDR3 length: 11 amino acids. Germline V gene sequence: CDR1 SGHDN, CDR2 FVKESK. The CDR3 nucleotides are TGTGCCAGCAGCCAAGATGTAACCCAGTACTTC. As protein: CASSQDVTQYF.

The chain carries TRBV11-2 and TRBJ2-4; the D is unclear. The CDR3 is 17 amino acids. CDR1 is SGHAT, CDR2 FQNNGV, per germline. V was clipped by 0 bases and J by 0 bases, with 12 bases between them. In DNA, the CDR3 is TGTGCCAGCAGCTTAGATCTAGAATGGGTAGCCAAAAACATTCAGTACTTC. Protein product: CASSLDLEWVAKNIQYF.

As DNA, the CDR3 is TGTGCCAGCAGTTTATGGCAGGGGAATCAGCCCCAGCATTTT. It is translated as CASSLWQGNQPQHF. The V call is TRBV28, the J call TRBJ1-5; D may be TRBD1 (6 bases). The CDR3 is 14 amino acids. V lost 0 bases to trimming and J lost 4 bases, with 7 bases between them. CDR1 MDHEN and CDR2 SYDVKM come from the germline V gene.

This clone was counted once. The chain recombines TRBV9 with TRBJ1-2, with 7 bases lining up with TRBD1. CDR3 length: 13 residues. J was trimmed by 7 bases and V by 0 bases; bases with no gene match: 3. Per the germline V gene, CDR1 is SGDLS and CDR2 is YYNGEE. DNA of the CDR3: TGTGCCAGCAGCGTAGCGACAGGGACTGGCTACACCTTC. It yields the protein CASSVATGTGYTF.

With regard to this clone: This sample also contains other DNA sequences that code for the same CDR3. The V call is TRBV5-1, the J call TRBJ2-2, with TRBD2 matching over 8 bases. Unmatched junction bases numbered 1, after V lost 2 bases and J lost 1 base. The CDR3 has 15 residues. The germline CDR1 and CDR2 sequences are SGHRS and YFSETQ. The CDR3, as DNA: TGCGCCAGCAGCTTAACTAGCGGGAACACCGGGGAGCTGTTTTTT. This codes for CASSLTSGNTGELFF.

The chain is built from TRBV7-9 and TRBJ1-6, with D possibly matching TRBD1 (6 bases). The length of the CDR3 is 15 residues. V lost 5 bases, J lost 1 base, and 9 bases lay in between. Germline CDR1 is SEHNR and CDR2 is FQNEAQ (reference sequence). The CDR3 DNA is TGTGCCAGCAGCGCAGGGGTTTCCTATAATTCACCCCTCCACTTT. This codes for CASSAGVSYNSPLHF. Combining the CDR3 with reference TRBV7-9 and TRBJ1-6 gives the whole variable domain DTGVSQNPRHKITKRGQNVTFRCDPISEHNRLYWYRQTLGQGPEFLTYFQNEAQLEKSRLLSDRFSAERPKGSFSTLEIQRTEQGDSAMYLCASSAGVSYNSPLHFGNGTRLTVT.